This T cell receptor (beta chain) was documented in a study of T cells after yellow fever vaccination. On the study more broadly: Low-cell-number fractions underwent preparation using SMART-Seq v4 Ultra Low Input.

They built TCR cDNA with 5'RACE template switching, a step that put in a universal primer site and UMIs. TCRdb re-called the 5' RACE reads with MiXCR, one entry per CDR3 protein. The sample records some 350,000 distinct CDR3 sequences, roughly 4.3% being singletons. The length of the CDR3 is 16 residues. The V end lost 0 bases, the J end lost 4 bases, and 15 bases lay between the germline ends. The table lists this clonotype with many counts. Its cognate antigen is unknown. Study-wide results and caveats: Researchers report a weaker secondary response that nonetheless peaked faster, day 5 versus 15. Only a small proportion of the clonotypes turned up in both the CD4 and the CD8 compartments, likely arising from convergent recombination.

This sequence originates from a man aged 18 to 29 who received the YFV17D yellow fever vaccine. The chain has TRBV12-3 or TRBV12-4 and TRBJ1-1; a weak D match, TRBD1 (6 bases). The specimen was PBMCs, collected 5 days after the yellow fever booster vaccination. The CDR3 reads CASSLAQGLDVTEAFF. The CDR3 region has the DNA TGTGCCAGCAGTTTAGCTCAGGGGTTAGATGTCACTGAAGCTTTCTTT.